The 26 T cell receptor beta chains in this list originate from one sample, sequenced in a study of tumor-infiltrating lymphocytes in oesophageal squamous cell carcinoma. TCRdb itself ran the PCR reads through MiXCR, one entry per CDR3 protein. This sample has over 10,000 distinct CDR3 sequences; 45% to 55% occur once, and the top ten carry approximately 15%. Sequencing used normal esophageal tissue next to the tumor. The source of these receptors is a male donor with esophageal squamous cell carcinoma.

This clonotype was detected only once. This rearrangement joins TRBV6-1 to TRBJ2-5; TRBD1 is a possible D gene (6 bases). The J call is doubtful: the DNA matches TRBJ2-7 better. Germline CDR1 and CDR2: MNHNS and SASEGT. The CDR3 spans 21 residues. In DNA form, the CDR3 reads TGTGCCAGCAGTCTCAAATCCCGTAGAGGGGGTTTGGGCAGGGCCCTATACGAGCAGTACTTC. Its translation: CASSLKSRRGGLGRALYEQYF.

In regard to this clonotype: A much larger clone lies one base from this, so it may be a read error. This rearrangement joins TRBV28 to TRBJ2-1, with D unclear. Germline CDR1 is MDHEN and CDR2 is SYDVKM. The CDR3 totals 12 residues. V was trimmed by 8 bases and J by 10 bases, leaving 15 bases between them. As DNA, the CDR3 is TGTGCCAGCGGGCAGCTTAACTACGAGCAGTTCTTC. It encodes CASGQLNYEQFF.

As for this clonotype: This CDR3 fails to terminate in the conserved phenylalanine or tryptophan, so it likely reflects a read error. No DNA is shown, since the ends of the CDR3 on it are uncertain; the CDR3 is the one TCRdb lists. V usage is TRBV7-3 and J usage is TRBJ2-3; TRBD2 reflects the table's D call only, with no check against the DNA. The CDR3 is 16 amino acids in total, end residues counted. Germline values: CDR1 SGHTA, CDR2 FQGTGA. The CDR3 sequence: CASSLGLNVGEQYFGP.

This clonotype is classed as medium-sized (0.01 to 0.1%). CDR3 amino acids: CASSRGAGNTGELFF. CDR3 coding DNA: TGTGCCAGCAGCCGGGGAGCGGGGAACACCGGGGAGCTGTTTTTT. The chain is built from TRBV7-9 and TRBJ2-2, with TRBD2 as a possible D gene (6 bases). Trimming took off 5 bases at V and 1 base at J, with 11 bases between the two ends. Germline values: CDR1 SEHNR, CDR2 FQNEAQ (reference sequence). CDR3 length: 15 residues.

This clonotype showed up just a few times. The missing conserved phenylalanine or tryptophan at the end of this CDR3 makes a read error likely. It is unclear where the CDR3 begins or ends on the DNA, so no DNA is shown, and the CDR3 is as TCRdb lists it. The chain has TRBV7-4 and TRBJ2-1; the DNA was not used to check the table's D call, TRBD2. The CDR3 length is 15 residues, termini included. Looked up from germline, CDR1 is SGHVT and CDR2 is SQSDAQ. This CDR3 is CASSLERDSPLHFGN.

The CDR3 region has the DNA TGTGCCAGCAGCTTCGGGTCTAGCTCCTACAATGAGCAGTTCTTC. This encodes CASSFGSSSYNEQFF. V and J are TRBV7-3 and TRBJ2-1; D is uncertain. The germline CDR1 and CDR2 sequences are SGHTA and FQGTGA. V was clipped by 3 bases and J by 0 bases, with 9 bases between them. This CDR3 has 15 amino acids. Drawing the rest from reference TRBV7-3 and TRBJ2-1, the complete variable domain is GAGVSQTPSNKVTEKGKYVELRCDPISGHTALYWYRQSLGQGPEFLIYFQGTGAADDSGLPNDRFFAVRPEGSVSTLKIQRTERGDSAVYLCASSFGSSSYNEQFFGPGTRLTVL.

Regarding this clonotype: Mismatch with germline at one junction end may stem from a read error. The chain has TRBV6-5 and TRBJ2-2, with TRBD2 matching 9 bases. The CDR3 extends over 16 amino acids. CDR1 is MNHEY and CDR2 is SVGAGI in the germline V gene. This chain's CDR3 is CASRRAGGPDTGELFF. DNA of the CDR3: TGCGCCAGCAGACGGGCGGGAGGGCCAGACACCGGGGAGCTGTTTTTT.

The gene calls are TRBV28 and TRBJ2-4; D is possibly TRBD1 (6 bases). The tail of the sequence fits TRBJ2-7 better, so the J call may be wrong. The CDR3 runs 15 residues. Per the germline V gene, CDR1 is MDHEN and CDR2 is SYDVKM. The CDR3 sequence is CASSSIHRVAYEQYF. The CDR3 region has the DNA TGTGCCAGCAGTTCAATTCACAGGGTGGCCTACGAGCAGTACTTC.

This sequence joins TRBV7-9 and TRBJ2-5; 7 nucleotides match TRBD2. The last part of the DNA fits TRBJ2-1 better; the J call may be wrong. The CDR3 consists of 17 residues. CDR1 is SEHNR and CDR2 is FQNEAQ in the germline V gene (reference sequence). The DNA for the CDR3 is TGTGCCAGCAGCTTAGCCTACGATAGCGGGTCCTACAATGAGCAGTTCTTC. Amino acid sequence: CASSLAYDSGSYNEQFF.

By share, this clonotype counts as medium-sized. V is TRBV6-6 and J is TRBJ2-3; D unclear. The CDR3 covers 14 residues. The germline V and J ends were trimmed by 2 bases and 6 bases, with 12 bases remaining between them. Germline assignment: CDR1 MNHNY and CDR2 SVGAGI (reference sequence). CDR3 loop: CASSYGEPRDTQYF. CDR3 bases: TGTGCCAGCAGTTACGGGGAACCGCGGGATACGCAGTATTTT.

This clonotype was observed at least ten times. This sequence joins TRBV7-2 and TRBJ1-4; 8 bases fit TRBD1. Germline V gene lookup returns CDR1 SGHTA and CDR2 FQGNSA. The CDR3 length is 16 residues. Trimming cost V 5 bases and J 4 bases; bases outside gene matches: 9. In nucleotides, the CDR3 is TGTGCCAGCAGCCCGCGACCGGGACAGGTTAATGAAAAACTGTTTTTT. It translates to CASSPRPGQVNEKLFF.

This clonotype appeared once. This chain links TRBV5-6 with TRBJ1-6; D gene ambiguous. Germline V gene sequence: CDR1 SGHDT, CDR2 YYEEEE. The V end was cut by 9 bases, the J end by 4 bases, with 17 bases between. This CDR3 comprises 15 residues. CDR3 sequence: CATNDRRRYNSPLHF. The CDR3 bases are TGTGCCACAAACGACCGCAGAAGATATAATTCACCCCTCCACTTT.

V is TRBV7-9 and J is TRBJ2-1; D might be TRBD1 or TRBD2, each matching 6 bases. The J call could be wrong; TRBJ2-7 is a better fit for the DNA end. Germline assignment: CDR1 SEHNR and CDR2 FQNEAQ (reference sequence). The CDR3 covers 16 residues. The chain's CDR3 is CASSLGGGLSSYEQYF. CDR3 sequence (DNA): TGTGCCAGCAGCTTAGGAGGGGGGCTAAGCTCCTACGAGCAGTACTTC.

The chain carries TRBV7-2 and TRBJ2-2, with 8 bases fitting TRBD1. Germline V gene lookup returns CDR1 SGHTA and CDR2 FQGNSA. The V segment lost 5 bases and the J segment 7 bases; nucleotides outside the gene matches: 6. The CDR3 runs 14 residues. The CDR3 reads CASSLGQGGGELFF. The DNA of the CDR3 is TGTGCCAGCAGCCTCGGACAGGGCGGCGGGGAGCTGTTTTTT.

By its share, this clonotype is medium-sized. Its ends do not fully match the called genes, so a read error is possible. V gene TRBV7-2 combines with J gene TRBJ1-2, with 9 nucleotides matching TRBD1. In germline, CDR1 is SGHTA, CDR2 FQGNSA. The CDR3 runs to 12 residues. CDR3 in amino acids: CASSSTIGQGNF. The CDR3 nucleotides are TGTGCCAGCAGCTCAACAATAGGACAGGGGAACTTC.

Within the sample, this clonotype is medium-sized. The chain carries TRBV12-3 or TRBV12-4 and TRBJ2-5; D is uncertain. CDR3 length equals 15 residues. Trimming removed 5 bases at V and 5 bases at J, with 18 bases between. In DNA, the CDR3 is TGTGCCAGCAGTCCAGATTTAGGATTGCGGGAGACCCAGTACTTC. Amino acid sequence: CASSPDLGLRETQYF.

This clonotype came up a few times. J is TRBJ2-1 and V is TRBV7-3; D ambiguous. V was pared by 4 bases and J by 5 bases, with 6 bases between. Germline loops: CDR1 SGHTA, CDR2 FQGTGA. The CDR3 contains 12 residues. CDR3 sequence: CASSSTHNEQFF. Here the CDR3 DNA reads TGTGCCAGCAGCTCAACTCACAATGAGCAGTTCTTC.

With regard to this clonotype: Likely a read error: the CDR3 ends without its conserved phenylalanine or tryptophan. The DNA is left out, because the CDR3 cannot be placed on it with certainty; the CDR3 is given as TCRdb lists it. This chain links TRBV7-4 with TRBJ1-1. Germline V gene data show CDR1 as SGHVT and CDR2 as SQSDAQ. The CDR3 sequence runs 23 residues, both termini included. The CDR3 loop reads CASSLPPKKAGLAGGQIRSILAQ.

The rearrangement links TRBV11-3 to TRBJ2-2; either TRBD1 or TRBD2 may supply D (5 bases each). This CDR3 region has 18 residues. V lost 5 bases, J lost 6 bases, and 25 bases lay in between. Germline V gene lookup returns CDR1 SGHNT and CDR2 YENEEA. This chain's CDR3 is CASSPKPPGTPASGELFF. The CDR3 DNA reads as TGTGCCAGCAGCCCCAAACCTCCCGGGACCCCGGCCTCCGGGGAGCTGTTTTTT.

The J gene is TRBJ1-2, the V gene TRBV12-3 or TRBV12-4; D perhaps matches TRBD1 (6 bases). The J call may be incorrect, as the DNA end agrees better with TRBJ2-1. This CDR3 has 16 amino acids. CDR3: CASSFPGAGSYNEQFF. CDR3 sequence (DNA): TGTGCCAGCAGTTTCCCAGGGGCAGGATCCTACAATGAGCAGTTCTTC.

This clonotype is termed medium-sized. CDR3 DNA: TGTGCCACCAGTGAGGCGTCTCAAGAGACCCAGTACTTC. Its protein product is CATSEASQETQYF. The chain has TRBV24-1 and TRBJ2-5, with D hard to call. V was clipped by 4 bases and J by 2 bases, with 7 bases between them. The V gene's germline CDR1 is KGHDR and CDR2 SFDVKD. The CDR3 sequence is 13 residues long.

The V call is TRBV7-6, the J call TRBJ1-2; tentatively, D is TRBD1 (6 bases). V dropped 5 bases and J dropped 6 bases, with 16 bases sitting between them. The CDR3 contains 14 residues. Looked up from germline, CDR1 is SGHVS and CDR2 is FNYEAQ. The DNA for the CDR3 is TGTGCCAGCAGCCTACTCAGACAGGCGAATGGCTACACCTTC. Amino acid sequence: CASSLLRQANGYTF.

In this sample, this clonotype turned up once. CDR3 in DNA: TGTGCCAGCAGCTCAATGGACAGCTTTACAGATACGCAGTATTTT. Translated: CASSSMDSFTDTQYF. This chain links TRBV7-4 with TRBJ1-1; TRBD1 might be the D (6 bases). The end of the DNA is better explained by TRBJ2-3, so the J call may be wrong. In germline, CDR1 is SGHVT, CDR2 SQSDAQ. This CDR3 has 15 residues.

This clonotype has ten or more counts. The V call is TRBV6-1, the J call TRBJ1-2, with a weak D call TRBD1 (6 bases). V gave up 6 bases and J gave up 4 bases, with 18 bases separating them. The CDR3 extends over 15 amino acids. CDR1 is MNHNS, CDR2 SASEGT, per germline. In DNA, the CDR3 is TGTGCCAGCAGAGAGGGGGGACGGACGATCTATGGCTACACCTTC. Translating gives CASREGGRTIYGYTF.

On this clonotype itself: Compared with germline, one end of the junction differs, possibly owing to a read error. V usage is TRBV10-3 and J usage is TRBJ2-3; no reliable D call. The germline V gene encodes CDR1 ENHRY and CDR2 SYGVKD. The CDR3 is 12 residues long. In DNA, the CDR3 is TGTGCCATCAGTGAGACAGCGTACGAGCAGTACTTT. As protein: CAISETAYEQYF.

The chain carries TRBV7-7 and TRBJ2-3, with D possibly matching TRBD2 (6 bases). Germline CDR1 reads SSHAT; CDR2 reads FNYEAQ (reference sequence). The CDR3 length is 15 residues. V lost 5 bases, J lost 11 bases, and 23 bases lay in between. The CDR3, as DNA: TGTGCCAGCAGCCCCGCAGCGGGCCCCTATGGAGAGCAGTATTTT. This encodes CASSPAAGPYGEQYF. Filled out from reference TRBV7-7 and TRBJ2-3, the complete variable domain reads GAGVSQSPRYKVTKRGQDVTLRCDPISSHATLYWYQQALGQGPEFLTYFNYEAQPDKSGLPSDRFSAERPEGSISTLTIQRTEQRDSAMYRCASSPAAGPYGEQYFGPGTRLTVL.